One sample yielded the 10 T cell receptor beta chains listed below, sequenced in a study of beta chain features in type 1 diabetes. Expressed TCRB transcripts were sequenced, since all the RNA that had been isolated was reverse transcribed. The repertoire was sequenced with immunoSEQ multiplex PCR; TCRdb's copy has only in-frame clones and lacks some. The sample carries 250,000 or so clones, 68% recorded once. The specimen was naive CD4+ T cells from blood. Source of these receptors: a young man in good health.

This clone has a handful of counts. The chain has TRBV30 and TRBJ1-1, with no clear D. Germline CDR1 GTSNPN, CDR2 SVGIG (reference sequence). Deletions cut 4 bases from V and 1 base from J, with 16 bases between. The CDR3 runs 15 residues. The CDR3 loop reads CAWTNAQRPNTEAFF. The CDR3 DNA reads TGTGCCTGGACCAACGCACAGCGACCGAACACTGAAGCTTTCTTT.

This clone occurred a few times. This sequence joins TRBV29-1 and TRBJ1-1; D is possibly TRBD1 (6 bases). Germline assignment: CDR1 SQVTM and CDR2 ANQGSEA. Trimming took off 5 bases at V and 0 bases at J, with 10 bases between the two ends. This CDR3 is 13 amino acids long. CDR3 amino acids: CSVNGQMNTEAFF. CDR3 coding DNA: TGCAGCGTTAATGGACAGATGAACACTGAAGCTTTCTTT.

The chain combines TRBV5-6 with TRBJ2-7; no definite D call. V gave up 2 bases and J gave up 6 bases, with 9 bases separating them. Germline V gene lookup returns CDR1 SGHDT and CDR2 YYEEEE. This CDR3 is built from 12 residues. CDR3 DNA: TGTGCCAGCAGCTTAGCTTTTTCCGAGCAGTACTTC. Translating gives CASSLAFSEQYF.

V usage is TRBV29-1 and J usage is TRBJ2-3, with D perhaps TRBD1 or TRBD2 (6 bases each). CDR3 size: 13 residues. Per germline, CDR1 SQVTM and CDR2 ANQGSEA. V was pared by 2 bases and J by 4 bases, with 10 bases between. CDR3 sequence: CSVERGAPDTQYF. Written as DNA, the CDR3 is TGCAGCGTTGAAAGGGGGGCCCCAGATACGCAGTATTTT.

The CDR3 loop is CASSYSRLPYTDTQYF. The CDR3 nucleotides are TGTGCCAGCAGTTACTCGAGATTGCCCTACACAGATACGCAGTATTTT. This chain uses TRBV6-5 with TRBJ2-3, with unresolved D. This CDR3 spans 16 amino acids. Germline lookup yields CDR1 MNHEY and CDR2 SVGAGI. The V end was cut by 0 bases, the J end by 2 bases, with 12 bases between.

In regard to this clone: Other DNA sequences in this sample translate to the same CDR3. V is TRBV7-9 and J is TRBJ1-2; D is uncertain. CDR1 and CDR2 from the germline V gene are SEHNR and FQNEAQ (reference sequence). CDR3 length: 11 residues. Trimming removed 1 base from V and 8 bases from J, with 5 bases in between. This CDR3 reads CASSLEGGYTF. DNA of the CDR3: TGTGCCAGCAGCTTAGAAGGAGGCTACACCTTC.

The CDR3 DNA is TGTGCCAGCAGTTTTCCCCTCATAGCGGGAGGGGGAAATGAGCAGTTCTTC. Residues: CASSFPLIAGGGNEQFF. The V and J genes are TRBV28 and TRBJ2-1, with 11 bases aligning to TRBD2. J lost 7 bases, V lost 3 bases, and 11 bases had no gene match. Germline V lookup: CDR1 MDHEN, CDR2 SYDVKM. There are 17 residues in the CDR3. Looking up the rest from reference TRBV28 and TRBJ2-1 gives the full variable domain: DVKVTQSSRYLVKRTGEKVFLECVQDMDHENMFWYRQDPGLGLRLIYFSYDVKMKEKGDIPEGYSVSREKKERFSLILESASTNQTSMYLCASSFPLIAGGGNEQFFGPGTRLTVL.

V is TRBV29-1 and J is TRBJ2-2; D uncertain. The CDR3 totals 13 residues. CDR1 and CDR2 from the germline V gene are SQVTM and ANQGSEA. The V end was cut by 2 bases, the J end by 5 bases, with 9 bases between. This CDR3 reads CSVEYVGTGELFF. The CDR3 DNA sequence: TGCAGCGTTGAATACGTAGGGACCGGGGAGCTGTTTTTT.

The V gene is TRBV5-4, the J gene TRBJ2-5, with D tentatively TRBD2 (6 bases). The CDR3 is 16 amino acids. The V gene's germline CDR1 is SGHNT and CDR2 YYREEE (reference sequence). Trimming pared 4 bases from V and 5 bases from J, leaving 21 bases between. This CDR3 reads CASSPSAGREGETQYF. The CDR3 bases are TGTGCCAGCAGCCCCTCAGCGGGCAGGGAAGGCGAGACCCAGTACTTC.

V is TRBV29-1 and J is TRBJ2-1, with 9 positions matching TRBD2. The J segment lost 3 bases and the V segment lost 6 bases, leaving 6 bases of the junction unmatched. Germline V CDR1 and CDR2: SQVTM, ANQGSEA. The CDR3 totals 14 residues. Here the CDR3 DNA reads TGCAGCGTGGAGGGTAGCGGGAGCTACAATGAGCAGTTCTTC. Protein product: CSVEGSGSYNEQFF.